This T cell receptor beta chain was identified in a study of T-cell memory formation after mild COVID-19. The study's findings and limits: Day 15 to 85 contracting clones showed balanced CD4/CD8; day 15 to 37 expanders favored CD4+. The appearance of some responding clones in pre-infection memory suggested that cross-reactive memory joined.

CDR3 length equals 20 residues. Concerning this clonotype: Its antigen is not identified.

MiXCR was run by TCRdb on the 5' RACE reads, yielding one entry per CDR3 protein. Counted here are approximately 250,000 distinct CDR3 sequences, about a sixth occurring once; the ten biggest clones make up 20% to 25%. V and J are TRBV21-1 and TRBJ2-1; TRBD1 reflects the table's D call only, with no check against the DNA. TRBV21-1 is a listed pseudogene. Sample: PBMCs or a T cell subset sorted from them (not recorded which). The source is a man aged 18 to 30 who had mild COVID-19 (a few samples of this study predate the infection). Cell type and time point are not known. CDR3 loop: CASSKQRPAGTGSSYNEQFF. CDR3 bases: TGTGCCAGCAGCAAACAACGGCCGGCGGGCACGGGGTCCTCCTACAATGAGCAGTTCTTC.